The clone carrying this TCR beta chain was seen more than once but under ten times. Antigen: not known. TCRdb redid the calling of the RT-PCR reads with MiXCR, one entry per CDR3 protein. The repertoire includes roughly 700,000 distinct CDR3 sequences, approximately 15% of them detected once, and approximately 7% sits in the top ten. This record belongs to a study of response to subunit inactivated influenza vaccine. Study-wide results and caveats: The authors proposed limited new T cell recruitment per seasonal influenza vaccination.

The CDR3 loop spans 20 amino acids. V lost 0 bases, J lost 6 bases, and 18 bases stayed unmatched. CDR1 LGHDT and CDR2 YNNKEL come from the germline V gene (reference sequence). The source was PBMCs from blood, collected 14 to 15 days before vaccination. V usage is TRBV3-1 and J usage is TRBJ2-1; 9 nucleotides align to TRBD2. The TCR originated in a man aged 50 or older who received an inactivated influenza vaccine. The CDR3 here is CASSQEQGRAGGMASNEQFF. Written as DNA, the CDR3 is TGTGCCAGCAGCCAAGAACAGGGTAGGGCGGGAGGGATGGCGAGCAATGAGCAGTTCTTC.